This T cell receptor beta chain was recorded in a study of blood T cell repertoires in COVID-19. Study background: PBMCs, B-cell-depleted T cells, or T cells provided the cDNA or gDNA that made up the material.

CDR1 and CDR2 (germline): SGHDT, YYEEEE. The CDR3 has 16 amino acids. Trimming at V came to 4 bases and at J to 0 bases, leaving 8 bases not matched to a gene. This clone came up once. The Seattle patients joined while their infection was active and were tracked longitudinally afterward. Per the authors' pipeline: The authors estimated nucleated cell counts from reference gene primer amplification. Sequenced by immunoSEQ multiplex PCR; TCRdb stores in-frame clones only, minus some. V and J calls and clone size come straight from that table; D and trimming were deduced from the DNA. The table shows 200,000 to 300,000 clones, with about 87% occurring only once.

The sequencing sample was made of peripheral blood. The clonotype was recovered from a woman in her sixties with COVID-19, enrolled during active disease. The rearrangement uses TRBV5-6 and TRBJ2-7, with TRBD2 matching over 9 bases. CDR3 sequence (DNA): TGTGCCAGCAGCGCGCTAGCGGGACGAAGCTCCTACGAGCAGTACTTC. Protein: CASSALAGRSSYEQYF. The full variable domain, with the rest looked up from reference TRBV5-6 and TRBJ2-7, is DAGVTQSPTHLIKTRGQQVTLRCSPKSGHDTVSWYQQALGQGPQFIFQYYEEEERQRGNFPDRFSGHQFPNYSSELNVNALLLGDSALYLCASSALAGRSSYEQYFGPGTRLTVT.